This paragraph reports one T cell receptor (beta chain). Seattle participants joined during active infection and were tracked over time. The sample is drawn from a study of blood T cell repertoires in COVID-19. The overall study: Whether acute or convalescent, the COVID-19 samples came from the United States, Italy and Spain. In each case, the material was cDNA or gDNA derived from T cells, B-cell-depleted T cells, or PBMCs.

CDR3 length: 18 residues. From germline, CDR1 is SGHVS and CDR2 FNYEAQ. J gave up 6 bases and V 0 bases, and 8 bases lay outside the gene matches. Original data processing: Amplification of reference gene primers was used by the study to estimate nucleated cell counts. Clones were sequenced by immunoSEQ multiplex PCR, and TCRdb holds only the in-frame ones, with some missing. V, J and clone size were drawn from that table, and D and trimming were deduced from the DNA. Of some 170,000 clones listed, around nine tenths were seen once; the top ten hold 12%. The sample comprised peripheral blood. The sequence was obtained from a woman between 65 and 79 years old with COVID-19, enrolled during active disease. The V and J genes are TRBV7-6 and TRBJ2-2, with 12 bases fitting TRBD2. The CDR3 DNA reads TGTGCCAGCAGCTTAGCGCCCCTACTAGCGGGAGGTTCCGGGGAGCTGTTTTTT. Translating gives CASSLAPLLAGGSGELFF.